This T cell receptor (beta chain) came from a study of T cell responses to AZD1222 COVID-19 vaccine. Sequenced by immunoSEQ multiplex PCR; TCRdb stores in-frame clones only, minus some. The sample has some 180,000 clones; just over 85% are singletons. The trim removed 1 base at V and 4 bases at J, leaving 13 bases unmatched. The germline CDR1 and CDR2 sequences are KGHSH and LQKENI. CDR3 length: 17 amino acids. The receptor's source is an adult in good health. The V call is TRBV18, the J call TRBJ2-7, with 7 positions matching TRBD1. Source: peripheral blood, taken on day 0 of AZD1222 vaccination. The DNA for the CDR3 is TGTGCCAGCTCACCACTGGGACAGATAGGGGTAGGGTACGAGCAGTACTTC. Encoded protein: CASSPLGQIGVGYEQYF. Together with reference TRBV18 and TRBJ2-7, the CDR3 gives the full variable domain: NAGVMQNPRHLVRRRGQEARLRCSPMKGHSHVYWYRQLPEEGLKFMVYLQKENIIDESGMPKERFSAEFPKEGPSILRIQQVVRGDSAAYFCASSPLGQIGVGYEQYFGPGTRLTVT.